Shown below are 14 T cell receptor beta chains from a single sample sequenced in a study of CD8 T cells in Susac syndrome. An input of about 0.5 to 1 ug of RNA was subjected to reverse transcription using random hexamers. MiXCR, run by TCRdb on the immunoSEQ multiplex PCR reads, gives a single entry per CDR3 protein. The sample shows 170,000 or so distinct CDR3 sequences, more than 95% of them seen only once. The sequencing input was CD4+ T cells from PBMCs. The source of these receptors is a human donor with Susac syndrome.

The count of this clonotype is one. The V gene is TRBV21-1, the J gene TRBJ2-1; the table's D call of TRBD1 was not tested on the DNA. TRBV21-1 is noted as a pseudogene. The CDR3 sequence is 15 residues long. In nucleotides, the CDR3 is TGTGCCAGCAGCAAAGTGGGGACAGGGTACAATGAGCAGTTCTTC. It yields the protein CASSKVGTGYNEQFF.

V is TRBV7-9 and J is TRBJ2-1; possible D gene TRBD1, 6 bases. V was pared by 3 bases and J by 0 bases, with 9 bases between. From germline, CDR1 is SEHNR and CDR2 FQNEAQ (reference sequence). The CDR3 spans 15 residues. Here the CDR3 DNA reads TGTGCCAGCAGCTTCACAGGGATCTCCTACAATGAGCAGTTCTTC. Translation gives CASSFTGISYNEQFF. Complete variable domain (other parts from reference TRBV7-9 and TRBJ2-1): DTGVSQNPRHKITKRGQNVTFRCDPISEHNRLYWYRQTLGQGPEFLTYFQNEAQLEKSRLLSDRFSAERPKGSFSTLEIQRTEQGDSAMYLCASSFTGISYNEQFFGPGTRLTVL.

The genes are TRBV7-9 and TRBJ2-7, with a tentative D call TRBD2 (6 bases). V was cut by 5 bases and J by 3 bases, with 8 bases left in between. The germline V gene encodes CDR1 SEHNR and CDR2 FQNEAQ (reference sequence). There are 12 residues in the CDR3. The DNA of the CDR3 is TGTGCCAGCAGCGGGGGACTCTACGAGCAGTACTTC. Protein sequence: CASSGGLYEQYF.

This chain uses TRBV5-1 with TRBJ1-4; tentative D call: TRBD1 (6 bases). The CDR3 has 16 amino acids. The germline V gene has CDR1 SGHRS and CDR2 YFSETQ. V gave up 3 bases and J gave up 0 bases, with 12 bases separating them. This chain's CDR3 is CASSSKGQSTNEKLFF. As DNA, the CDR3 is TGCGCCAGCAGCTCAAAAGGACAGTCAACTAATGAAAAACTGTTTTTT.

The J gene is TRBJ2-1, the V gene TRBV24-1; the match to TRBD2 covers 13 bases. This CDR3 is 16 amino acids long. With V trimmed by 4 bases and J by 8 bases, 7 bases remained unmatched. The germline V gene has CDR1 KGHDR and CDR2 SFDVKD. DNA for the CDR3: TGTGCCACCAGTGACCCCGGGACTAGCGGGATCTATGAGCAGTTCTTC. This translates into CATSDPGTSGIYEQFF.

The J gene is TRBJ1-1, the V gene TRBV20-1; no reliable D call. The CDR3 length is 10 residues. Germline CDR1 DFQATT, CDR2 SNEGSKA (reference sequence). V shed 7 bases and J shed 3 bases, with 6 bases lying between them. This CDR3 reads CSGVDTEAFF. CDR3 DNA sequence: TGCAGTGGGGTCGACACTGAAGCTTTCTTT.

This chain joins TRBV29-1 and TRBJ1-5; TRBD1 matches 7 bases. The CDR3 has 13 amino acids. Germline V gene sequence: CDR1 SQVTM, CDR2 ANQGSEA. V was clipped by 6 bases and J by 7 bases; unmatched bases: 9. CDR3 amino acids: CSVLTGLGQPQHF. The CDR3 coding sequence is TGCAGCGTCCTGACAGGGCTGGGACAGCCCCAGCATTTT.

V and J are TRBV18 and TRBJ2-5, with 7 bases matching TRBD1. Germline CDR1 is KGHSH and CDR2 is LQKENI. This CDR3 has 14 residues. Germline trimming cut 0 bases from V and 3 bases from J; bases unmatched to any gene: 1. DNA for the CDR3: TGTGCCAGCTCACCACCGGGACAGAAAGAGACCCAGTACTTC. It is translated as CASSPPGQKETQYF.

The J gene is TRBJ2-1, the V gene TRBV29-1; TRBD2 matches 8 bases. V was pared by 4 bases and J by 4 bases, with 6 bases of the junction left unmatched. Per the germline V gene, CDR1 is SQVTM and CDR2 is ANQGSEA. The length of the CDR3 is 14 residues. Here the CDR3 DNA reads TGCAGCGTTGTGCGGGGGGATTGGTACAATGAGCAGTTCTTC. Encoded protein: CSVVRGDWYNEQFF.

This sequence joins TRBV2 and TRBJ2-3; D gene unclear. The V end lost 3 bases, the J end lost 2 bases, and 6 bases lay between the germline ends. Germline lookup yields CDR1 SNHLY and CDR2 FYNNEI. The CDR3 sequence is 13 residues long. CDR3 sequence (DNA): TGTGCCAGCAGTGAGGTCACCACAGATACGCAGTATTTT. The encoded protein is CASSEVTTDTQYF.

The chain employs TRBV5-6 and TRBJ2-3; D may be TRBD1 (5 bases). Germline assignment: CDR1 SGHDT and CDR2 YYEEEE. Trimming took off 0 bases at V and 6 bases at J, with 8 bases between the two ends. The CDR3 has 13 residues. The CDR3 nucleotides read TGTGCCAGCAGCTTGGAGGCAGGGGATACGCAGTATTTT. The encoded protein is CASSLEAGDTQYF.

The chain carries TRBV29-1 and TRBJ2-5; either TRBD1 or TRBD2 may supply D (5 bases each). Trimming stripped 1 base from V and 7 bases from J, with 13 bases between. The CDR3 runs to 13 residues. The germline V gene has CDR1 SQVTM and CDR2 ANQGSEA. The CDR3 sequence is CSVEVGAEGTQYF. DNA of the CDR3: TGCAGCGTTGAAGTCGGGGCCGAAGGGACCCAGTACTTC.

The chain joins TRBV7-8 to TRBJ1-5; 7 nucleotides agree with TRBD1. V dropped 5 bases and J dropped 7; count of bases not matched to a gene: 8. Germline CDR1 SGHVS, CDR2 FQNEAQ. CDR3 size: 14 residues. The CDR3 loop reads CASSIGGRDQPQHF. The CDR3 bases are TGTGCCAGCAGCATAGGGGGCAGGGACCAGCCCCAGCATTTT.

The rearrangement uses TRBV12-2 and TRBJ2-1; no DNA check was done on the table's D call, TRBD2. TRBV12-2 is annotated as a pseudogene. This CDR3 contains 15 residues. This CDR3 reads CASRRTSGIYNEQFF. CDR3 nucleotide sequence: TGTGCAAGTCGCCGGACTAGCGGAATCTACAATGAGCAGTTCTTC.